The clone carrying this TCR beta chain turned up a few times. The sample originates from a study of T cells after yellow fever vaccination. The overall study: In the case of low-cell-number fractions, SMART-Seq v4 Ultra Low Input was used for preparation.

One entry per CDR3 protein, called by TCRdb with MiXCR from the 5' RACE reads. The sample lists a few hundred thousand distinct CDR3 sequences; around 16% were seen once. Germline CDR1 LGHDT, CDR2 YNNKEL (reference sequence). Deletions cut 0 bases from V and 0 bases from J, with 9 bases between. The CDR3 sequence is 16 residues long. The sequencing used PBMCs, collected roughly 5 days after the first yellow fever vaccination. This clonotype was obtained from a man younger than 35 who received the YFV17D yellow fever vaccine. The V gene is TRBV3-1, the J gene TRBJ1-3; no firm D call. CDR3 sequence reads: CASSQDWAVSGNTIYF. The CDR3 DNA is TGTGCCAGCAGCCAAGATTGGGCCGTCTCTGGAAACACCATATATTTT.